This entry concerns a single TCR beta chain. Libraries were prepared by immunoSEQ multiplex PCR; TCRdb keeps only in-frame clonotypes and omits some of them. The sample has about 290,000 clones, around four fifths seen once; the top ten hold around 3.9%. This record comes from a study of blood T cell repertoires in COVID-19. The CDR3 spans 14 residues. Trimming cost V 8 bases and J 5 bases, with 19 bases left between them. The germline CDR1 and CDR2 sequences are MDHEN and SYDVKM. The gene calls are TRBV28 and TRBJ2-7; tentative D call: TRBD1 (5 bases). The source is a woman aged 45 to 65 with active or convalescent COVID-19. The sample was peripheral blood. The CDR3 DNA reads TGTGCCAGCCGAGACAGTCCGGCCTTTAACGAGCAGTACTTC. Its protein product is CASRDSPAFNEQYF.